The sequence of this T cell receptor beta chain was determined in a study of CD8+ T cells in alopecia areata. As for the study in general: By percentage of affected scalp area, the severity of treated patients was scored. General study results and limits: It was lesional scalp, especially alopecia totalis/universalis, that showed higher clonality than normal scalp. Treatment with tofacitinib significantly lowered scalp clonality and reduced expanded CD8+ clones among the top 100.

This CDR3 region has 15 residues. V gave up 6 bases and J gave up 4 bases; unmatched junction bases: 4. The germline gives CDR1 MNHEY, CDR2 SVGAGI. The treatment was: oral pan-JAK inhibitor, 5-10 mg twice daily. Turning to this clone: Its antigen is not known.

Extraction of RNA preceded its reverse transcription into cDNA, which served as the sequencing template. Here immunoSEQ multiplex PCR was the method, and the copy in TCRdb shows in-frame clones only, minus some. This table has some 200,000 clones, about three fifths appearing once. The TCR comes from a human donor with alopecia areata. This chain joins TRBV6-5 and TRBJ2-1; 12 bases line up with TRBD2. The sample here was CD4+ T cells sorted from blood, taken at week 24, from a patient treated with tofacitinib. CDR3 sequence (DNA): TGTGCCAGCAGGACCGGGACTAGCGGGTACAATGAGCAGTTCTTC. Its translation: CASRTGTSGYNEQFF.